These 27 T cell receptor beta chains were sequenced from one sample in a study of low-dose radiotherapy and immunotherapy resistance in tumors (dated by TCRdb to between 2020 and 2023). Sequencer: Illumina HiSeq 2500. Superscript III and a set of TRAV- and TRBV-specific primers were used to synthesize first-strand cDNA, so that both TCRalpha and TCRbeta chains were covered. TCRs were amplified for 20 to 25 PCR cycles with Phusion, using a constant-region primer paired with the adapter attached to the V primers. The raw public reads went through TCRdb reprocessing: fastp at Q25, MiXCR clone calling, in-frame beta chains kept. One record per CDR3 amino acid sequence lists the most common genes and DNA. Present in this sample are some 82,000 distinct CDR3 sequences, approximately 17% of which were seen just once. The ten largest clones add up to 4.5% to 7.5% of the sample. The time point tag for this specimen amounts to: before trial treatment.

This sample comprised PBMCs, obtained before treatment. The source is a male donor with prostate cancer.

This clonotype was found many times. The CDR3 here is CASSPGHRSYNEQFF. The CDR3 nucleotides are TGTGCCAGCTCACCGGGACACCGATCCTACAATGAGCAGTTCTTC. The chain employs TRBV18 and TRBJ2-1; D possibly corresponds to TRBD1 (6 bases). V was pared by 3 bases and J by 1 base, with 10 bases between. The CDR3 runs 15 residues. Germline loops: CDR1 KGHSH, CDR2 LQKENI.

This clonotype was seen ten or more times. The chain recombines TRBV13 with TRBJ2-7, with D uncertain. CDR1 is PRHDT, CDR2 FYEKMQ, per germline (reference sequence). V was shortened by 1 base and J by 2 bases, with 12 bases between the two germline ends. The CDR3 covers 15 residues. The CDR3 here is CASSLAIGETYEQYF. CDR3 nucleotide sequence: TGTGCCAGCAGCTTAGCAATTGGCGAAACCTACGAGCAGTACTTC.

This clonotype was detected ten times or more. The genes are TRBV5-3 and TRBJ1-6; TRBD1 is a possible D gene (6 bases). TRBV5-3 has ORF status, its function being uncertain. Trimming stripped 8 bases from V and 10 bases from J, with 22 bases between. This CDR3 has 15 amino acids. The CDR3 sequence is CASRADRTASSPLHF. As DNA, the CDR3 is TGTGCCAGCAGGGCCGACAGGACGGCTTCGTCACCCCTCCACTTT.

At least ten counts were recorded for this clonotype. This chain connects TRBV20-1 to TRBJ2-1; 12 bases map to TRBD2. This CDR3 contains 17 residues. Germline V gives CDR1 DFQATT, CDR2 SNEGSKA (reference sequence). Germline trimming cut 1 base from V and 0 bases from J; bases unmatched to any gene: 4. The DNA of the CDR3 is TGCAGTGCTAGAGGCAGACTAGCGGGGGCCTCCTACAATGAGCAGTTCTTC. Amino acid sequence: CSARGRLAGASYNEQFF.

There are many counts of this clonotype. The chain has TRBV6-2 or TRBV6-3 and TRBJ1-2; D may be TRBD1 (6 bases). The germline gives CDR1 MNHEY, CDR2 SVGEGT. Trimming pared 0 bases from V and 7 bases from J, leaving 15 bases between. The CDR3 has 15 amino acids. CDR3 in amino acids: CASSYSSGTIGGYTF. The CDR3 DNA reads as TGTGCCAGCAGTTACTCGTCCGGGACAATCGGTGGCTACACCTTC.

This clonotype was seen repeatedly, ten times or more. The genes are TRBV7-8 and TRBJ2-1; 9 positions agree with TRBD2. The germline gives CDR1 SGHVS, CDR2 FQNEAQ. The ends lost 3 bases at V and 2 bases at J; junction bases unmatched: 5. The CDR3 is 16 amino acids. The CDR3 reads CASSLGRGRAYNEQFF. As DNA, the CDR3 is TGTGCCAGCAGCTTGGGTCGCGGGAGGGCCTACAATGAGCAGTTCTTC. The full variable domain, in which reference TRBV7-8 and TRBJ2-1 provide the parts outside the CDR3, is GAGVSQSPRYKVAKRGQDVALRCDPISGHVSLFWYQQALGQGPEFLTYFQNEAQLDKSGLPSDRFFAERPEGSVSTLKIQRTQQEDSAVYLCASSLGRGRAYNEQFFGPGTRLTVL.

This clonotype has at least ten counts. The chain employs TRBV20-1 and TRBJ1-5; D remains ambiguous. This CDR3 spans 15 amino acids. V lost 6 bases and J 4 bases, leaving 19 bases between the germline ends. From germline, CDR1 is DFQATT and CDR2 SNEGSKA (reference sequence). DNA for the CDR3: TGCAGTGCGTTTAACCCGGAGGGTTGGAATCAGCCCCAGCATTTT. Encoded protein: CSAFNPEGWNQPQHF.

This clonotype has at least ten counts. The V call is TRBV11-1, the J call TRBJ1-4; D is possibly TRBD1 (5 bases). V lost 5 bases and J lost 8, with 21 bases in between. The CDR3 is 16 residues long. The germline CDR1 and CDR2 sequences are SGHAT and FQDESV (reference sequence). CDR3 residues: CASSPGTAQGSEKLFF. CDR3 nucleotide sequence: TGTGCCAGCAGCCCCGGGACCGCCCAAGGAAGCGAAAAACTGTTTTTT.

This clonotype was seen ten or more times. The chain's CDR3 is CASSTGRSNRGTGELFF. Written as DNA, the CDR3 is TGTGCCAGCAGCACCGGACGCTCCAACCGGGGAACCGGGGAGCTGTTTTTT. The J gene is TRBJ2-2, the V gene TRBV5-4; TRBD2 might be the D (5 bases). The CDR3 totals 17 residues. Germline-derived CDR1 and CDR2 are SGHNT and YYREEE (reference sequence). The V gene lost 4 bases and the J gene lost 5 bases, with 21 bases spanning the gap.

On this clonotype: One base separates it from a far larger clone, so it is likely a read error. The rearrangement uses TRBV3-1 and TRBJ2-7, with TRBD2 matching over 10 bases. V shed 3 bases, J shed 7 bases, and the junction held 18 bases outside the gene matches. The CDR3 length is 18 residues. Germline CDR1 is LGHDT and CDR2 is YNNKEL (reference sequence). CDR3 sequence: CASSHTRSRTSGNNEQYF. CDR3 bases: TGTGCCAGCAGCCACACTAGGTCCCGGACTAGCGGAAACAATGAGCAGTACTTC.

This clonotype was seen at least ten times. The rearrangement links TRBV7-2 to TRBJ1-2, with a tentative D call TRBD1 (6 bases). The CDR3 extends over 13 amino acids. CDR1 and CDR2 from the germline V gene are SGHTA and FQGNSA. V lost 5 bases, J lost 3 bases, and 10 bases lay in between. The CDR3 sequence is CASSPQGYYGYTF. The DNA of the CDR3 is TGTGCCAGCAGCCCGCAGGGGTACTATGGCTACACCTTC.

The chain couples TRBV9 to TRBJ2-3; 12 nucleotides match TRBD2. This CDR3 is 18 amino acids long. The V gene end was trimmed by 3 bases and the J gene end by 4 bases; junction bases not matched to a gene: 12. Germline V gene sequence: CDR1 SGDLS, CDR2 YYNGEE. The CDR3 spells CASSATGLAGGPPDTQYF. The CDR3 nucleotides read TGTGCCAGCAGCGCCACGGGTCTAGCGGGGGGGCCACCAGATACGCAGTATTTT.

Many counts were recorded for this clonotype. This chain connects TRBV20-1 to TRBJ2-1, with TRBD2 identical over 9 bases. J lost 5 bases, V lost 4 bases, and 6 bases had no gene match. Germline CDR1 is DFQATT and CDR2 is SNEGSKA (reference sequence). The CDR3 totals 14 residues. As DNA, the CDR3 is TGCAGTGCTACTAGACTAGCGGCACACAATGAGCAGTTCTTC. This gives the protein CSATRLAAHNEQFF.

The chain uses TRBV19 and TRBJ1-5, with 9 bases lining up with TRBD1. J gave up 3 bases and V 5 bases, and 5 bases lay outside the gene matches. The germline V gene has CDR1 LNHDA and CDR2 SQIVND (reference sequence). The CDR3 loop spans 15 amino acids. CDR3 nucleotides: TGTGCCAGTAGTGTTGGACAGGGGCTCAATCAGCCCCAGCATTTT. Protein sequence: CASSVGQGLNQPQHF.

With respect to this clonotype: This likely reflects a read error, since a far larger clone is one base away. The rearrangement uses TRBV24-1 and TRBJ2-5; perhaps TRBD1 as D (6 bases). V dropped 12 bases and J dropped 0 bases, with 19 bases sitting between them. From germline, CDR1 is KGHDR and CDR2 SFDVKD. The CDR3 runs to 15 residues. Written as DNA, the CDR3 is TGTGCCGGCAAAACCGGGACACAGTACCAAGAGACCCAGTACTTC. This codes for CAGKTGTQYQETQYF.

Remarks on this clonotype: At one of its ends the junction is not consistent with the germline gene, which may arise from a read error. The chain combines TRBV4-3 with TRBJ2-7, with D hard to call. The CDR3 covers 14 residues. The germline CDR1 and CDR2 sequences are LGHNA and YSLEER. The CDR3: CSSSQPAGSYEQYF. CDR3 coding DNA: TGCTCCAGCAGCCAACCTGCAGGCTCCTACGAGCAGTACTTC.

This clonotype was seen repeatedly, ten times or more. The rearrangement links TRBV5-5 to TRBJ2-7; D is ambiguous. The germline gives CDR1 SGHKS, CDR2 YYEKEE (reference sequence). The CDR3 spans 12 residues. The ends were cut back, 2 bases at V and 4 bases at J, with 7 bases in the middle. Written as DNA, the CDR3 is TGTGCCAGCAGCTTATTTGGATACGAGCAGTACTTC. Amino acids: CASSLFGYEQYF.

This clonotype was seen at least ten times. V is TRBV6-2 or TRBV6-3 and J is TRBJ2-7; TRBD1 matches 7 bases. V was pared by 6 bases and J by 2 bases, with 4 bases of the junction left unmatched. CDR1 MNHEY and CDR2 SVGEGT come from the germline V gene. The CDR3 totals 13 residues. CDR3 sequence: CASRNRGPYEQYF. DNA for the CDR3: TGTGCCAGCAGGAACAGGGGTCCCTACGAGCAGTACTTC.

The chain has TRBV5-1 and TRBJ2-4; 12 positions match TRBD1. Unmatched junction bases numbered 15, after V lost 2 bases and J lost 0 bases. The CDR3 contains 21 residues. CDR1 and CDR2 (germline): SGHRS, YFSETQ. CDR3 in amino acids: CASSLNTGTGGLLVAKNIQYF. CDR3 DNA: TGCGCCAGCAGCTTAAACACCGGGACAGGGGGCTTATTAGTAGCCAAAAACATTCAGTACTTC.

This clonotype was counted many times. The chain links TRBV5-1 to TRBJ2-7, with 8 bases aligning to TRBD2. The germline CDR1 and CDR2 sequences are SGHRS and YFSETQ. The J segment lost 2 bases and the V segment lost 4 bases, leaving 8 bases of the junction unmatched. This CDR3 comprises 15 residues. The CDR3 DNA follows: TGCGCCAGCAGCCACGGGGCACTAGCGGCCTACGAGCAGTACTTC. It specifies CASSHGALAAYEQYF. Together with reference TRBV5-1 and TRBJ2-7, the CDR3 gives the full variable domain: KAGVTQTPRYLIKTRGQQVTLSCSPISGHRSVSWYQQTPGQGLQFLFEYFSETQRNKGNFPGRFSGRQFSNSRSEMNVSTLELGDSALYLCASSHGALAAYEQYFGPGTRLTVT.

CDR3 in amino acids: CASRRTSGGFNEQFF. CDR3 sequence (DNA): TGTGCCAGCAGGCGGACTAGCGGGGGGTTCAATGAGCAGTTCTTC. This chain connects TRBV6-2 or TRBV6-3 to TRBJ2-1; 14 bases fit TRBD2. The CDR3 has 15 amino acids. CDR1 is MNHEY and CDR2 is SVGEGT in the germline V gene. The J segment lost 6 bases and the V segment lost 6 bases, leaving 4 bases of the junction unmatched.

This clonotype was counted at least ten times. The rearrangement links TRBV4-1 to TRBJ2-5; D gene unclear. Germline assignment: CDR1 MGHRA and CDR2 YSYEKL. The ends were cut back, 0 bases at V and 6 bases at J, with 14 bases in the middle. The CDR3 contains 15 residues. The CDR3 here is CASSQDSRRDQTQYF. CDR3 DNA: TGCGCCAGCAGCCAAGATTCTCGAAGGGATCAGACCCAGTACTTC.

This clonotype has ten or more counts. The chain couples TRBV5-5 to TRBJ2-3; TRBD2 matches at 11 bases. V was pared by 4 bases and J by 0 bases, with 4 bases of the junction left unmatched. Germline CDR1 reads SGHKS; CDR2 reads YYEKEE (reference sequence). The CDR3 spans 16 residues. The CDR3 bases are TGTGCCAGCAGCACGACTAGCGGGGTCAGCACAGATACGCAGTATTTT. Protein: CASSTTSGVSTDTQYF.

This clonotype has at least ten counts. The J gene is TRBJ1-5, the V gene TRBV5-5; 9 bases match TRBD1. CDR3 length: 14 amino acids. Germline CDR1 and CDR2: SGHKS and YYEKEE (reference sequence). With 7 bases clipped from V and 5 bases from J, the junction kept 7 bases outside the gene matches. CDR3 in DNA: TGTGCCAGCGATGCCGGGACAGGGCATCAGCCCCAGCATTTT. Translating it yields CASDAGTGHQPQHF. Based on the CDR3 plus reference TRBV5-5 and TRBJ1-5, the full variable domain is DAGVTQSPTHLIKTRGQQVTLRCSPISGHKSVSWYQQVLGQGPQFIFQYYEKEERGRGNFPDRFSARQFPNYSSELNVNALLLGDSALYLCASDAGTGHQPQHFGDGTRLSIL.

There are many counts of this clonotype. This rearrangement joins TRBV12-3 or TRBV12-4 to TRBJ1-2, with D unresolved. The CDR3 has 13 residues. The V gene lost 8 bases and the J gene lost 4 bases, with 14 bases spanning the gap. The CDR3 region is CASHTQITYGYTF. Here the CDR3 DNA reads TGTGCCAGCCATACTCAGATAACCTATGGCTACACCTTC.

This clonotype has a count of ten or more. V usage is TRBV6-1 and J usage is TRBJ2-1, with D unclear. Trimming shortened V by 3 bases and J by 12 bases, and 6 bases separated the two germline ends. CDR1 MNHNS and CDR2 SASEGT come from the germline V gene. The CDR3 has 10 residues. The CDR3 DNA reads TGTGCCAGCAGTGATATAAGGCAGTTCTTC. Translating it yields CASSDIRQFF.

In its sample, this clonotype was seen many times. The rearrangement links TRBV5-1 to TRBJ2-2, with D perhaps matching TRBD1 or TRBD2 (5 bases each). Deletions cut 0 bases from V and 5 bases from J, with 11 bases between. CDR3 length: 15 amino acids. The germline V gene has CDR1 SGHRS and CDR2 YFSETQ. CDR3 nucleotide sequence: TGCGCCAGCAGCTTGGCTGGGGGAGATACCGGGGAGCTGTTTTTT. This sequence encodes CASSLAGGDTGELFF.